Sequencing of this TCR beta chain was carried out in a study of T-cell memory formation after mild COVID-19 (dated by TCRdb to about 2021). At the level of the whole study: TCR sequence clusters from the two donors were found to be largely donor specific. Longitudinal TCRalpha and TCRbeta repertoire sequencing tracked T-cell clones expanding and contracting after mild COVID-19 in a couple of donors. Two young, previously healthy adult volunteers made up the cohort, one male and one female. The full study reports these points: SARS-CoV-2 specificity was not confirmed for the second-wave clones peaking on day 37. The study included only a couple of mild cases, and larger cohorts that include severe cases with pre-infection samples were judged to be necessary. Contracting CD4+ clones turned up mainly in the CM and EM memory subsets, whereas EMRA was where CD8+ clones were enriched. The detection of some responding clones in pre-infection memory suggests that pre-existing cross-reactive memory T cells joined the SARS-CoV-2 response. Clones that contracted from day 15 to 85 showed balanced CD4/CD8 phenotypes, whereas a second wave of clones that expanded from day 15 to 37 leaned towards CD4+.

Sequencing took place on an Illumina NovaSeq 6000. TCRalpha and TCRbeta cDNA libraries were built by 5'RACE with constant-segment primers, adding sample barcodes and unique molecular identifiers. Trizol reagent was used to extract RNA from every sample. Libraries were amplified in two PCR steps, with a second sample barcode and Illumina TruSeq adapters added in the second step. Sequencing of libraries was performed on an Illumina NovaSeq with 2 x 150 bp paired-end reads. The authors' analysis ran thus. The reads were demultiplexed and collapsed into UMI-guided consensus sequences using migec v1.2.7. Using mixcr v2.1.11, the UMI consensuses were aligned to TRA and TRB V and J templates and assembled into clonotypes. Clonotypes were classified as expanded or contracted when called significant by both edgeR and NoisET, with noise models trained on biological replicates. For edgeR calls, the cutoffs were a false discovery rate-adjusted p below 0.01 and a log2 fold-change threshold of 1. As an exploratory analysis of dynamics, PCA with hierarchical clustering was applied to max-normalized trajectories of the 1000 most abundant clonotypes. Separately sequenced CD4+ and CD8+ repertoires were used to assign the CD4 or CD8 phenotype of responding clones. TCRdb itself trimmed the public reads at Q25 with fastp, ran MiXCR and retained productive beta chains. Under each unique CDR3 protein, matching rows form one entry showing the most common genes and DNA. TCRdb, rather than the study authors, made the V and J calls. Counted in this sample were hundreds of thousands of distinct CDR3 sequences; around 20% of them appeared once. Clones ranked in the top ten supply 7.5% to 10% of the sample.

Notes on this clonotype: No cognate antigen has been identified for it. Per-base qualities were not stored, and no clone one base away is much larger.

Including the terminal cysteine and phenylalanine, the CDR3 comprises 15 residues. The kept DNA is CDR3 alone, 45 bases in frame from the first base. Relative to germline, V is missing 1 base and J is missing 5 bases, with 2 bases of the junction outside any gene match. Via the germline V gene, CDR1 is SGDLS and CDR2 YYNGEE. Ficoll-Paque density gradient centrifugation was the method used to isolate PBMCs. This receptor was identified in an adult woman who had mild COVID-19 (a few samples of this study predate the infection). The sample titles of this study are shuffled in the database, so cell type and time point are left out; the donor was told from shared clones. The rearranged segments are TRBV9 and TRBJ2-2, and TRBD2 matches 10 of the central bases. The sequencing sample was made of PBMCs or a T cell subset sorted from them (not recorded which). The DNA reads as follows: TGTGCCAGCAGCGTACGAGCGGGAGGGACCGGGGAGCTGTTTTTT. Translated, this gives CASSVRAGGTGELFF.